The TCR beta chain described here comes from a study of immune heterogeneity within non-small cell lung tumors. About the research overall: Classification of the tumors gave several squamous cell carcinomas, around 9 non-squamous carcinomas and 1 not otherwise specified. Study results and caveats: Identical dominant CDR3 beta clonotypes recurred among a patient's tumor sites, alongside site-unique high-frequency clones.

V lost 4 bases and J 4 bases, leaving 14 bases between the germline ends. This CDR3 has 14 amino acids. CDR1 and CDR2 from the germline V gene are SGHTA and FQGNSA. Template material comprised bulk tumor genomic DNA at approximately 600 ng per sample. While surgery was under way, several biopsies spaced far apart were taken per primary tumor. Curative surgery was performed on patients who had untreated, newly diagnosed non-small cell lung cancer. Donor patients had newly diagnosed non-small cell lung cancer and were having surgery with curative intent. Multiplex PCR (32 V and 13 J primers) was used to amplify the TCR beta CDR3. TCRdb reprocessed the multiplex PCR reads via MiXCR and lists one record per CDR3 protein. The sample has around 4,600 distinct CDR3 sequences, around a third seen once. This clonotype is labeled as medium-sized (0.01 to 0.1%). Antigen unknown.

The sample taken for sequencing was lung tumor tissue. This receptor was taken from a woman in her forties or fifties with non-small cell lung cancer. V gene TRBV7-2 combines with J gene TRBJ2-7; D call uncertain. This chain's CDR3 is CASSSRSGFYEQYF. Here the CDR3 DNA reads TGTGCCAGCAGCTCTCGATCCGGGTTTTACGAGCAGTACTTC. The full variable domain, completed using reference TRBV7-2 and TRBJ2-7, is GAGVSQSPSNKVTEKGKDVELRCDPISGHTALYWYRQSLGQGLEFLIYFQGNSAPDKSGLPSDRFSAERTGGSVSTLTIQRTQQEDSAVYLCASSSRSGFYEQYFGPGTRLTVT.